This record concerns one T cell receptor (beta chain) sequence. Clones were sequenced by immunoSEQ multiplex PCR, and TCRdb holds only the in-frame ones, with some missing. This sample has 34,000 or so clones, with under 85% found just once. The data were taken from a study of preoperative IRX-2 immunotherapy in early breast cancer. Treatment specified: preoperative locoregional IRX-2 cytokine immunotherapy. This clonotype was obtained from a human donor with breast cancer. The material was lymph node tissue, obtained from a patient treated with IRX-2 immunotherapy.

The CDR3 protein is CSVESGDKYEQYF. Here the CDR3 DNA reads TGCAGCGTTGAATCAGGGGATAAGTACGAGCAGTACTTC. The chain recombines TRBV29-1 with TRBJ2-7, with a weak D call TRBD1 (6 bases). The CDR3 runs 13 residues. The V and J ends lost 2 bases and 4 bases respectively, with 12 bases between them. Per the germline V gene, CDR1 is SQVTM and CDR2 is ANQGSEA.